The sequence of this TCR beta chain was determined in a study of low-dose radiotherapy and immunotherapy resistance in tumors. Germline CDR1 KGHSH, CDR2 LQKENI. V shed 0 bases and J shed 0 bases, with 6 bases lying between them. The CDR3 spans 15 residues. TRAV- and TRBV-specific primers, spanning alpha and beta chains, primed first-strand cDNA. A constant-region primer paired with the V-primer adapter amplified TCRs over approximately 19 PCR cycles. mRNA that had been isolated underwent amplification through in vitro transcription. MiXCR was run by TCRdb on the reads, yielding one entry per CDR3 protein. The sample holds about 12,000 distinct CDR3 sequences; around 74% are singletons and the top ten take roughly 3.1%.

J is TRBJ1-3 and V is TRBV18, with D unclear. This clonotype was obtained from a human donor with advanced metastatic prostate, ovarian, gallbladder or colorectal cancer (not recorded which). This table probably holds off-target reads from a library built for another chain. In DNA form, the CDR3 reads TGTGCCAGCTCACCACCCGTATACTCTGGAAACACCATATATTTT. Its protein is CASSPPVYSGNTIYF.